The rows below give T cell receptor beta chains drawn from one sample of a study of shared clonotypes between healthy human individuals. Libraries were prepared by immunoSEQ multiplex PCR; TCRdb keeps only in-frame clonotypes and omits some of them. The sample yields 2,500,000 or so clones, 85% to 95% seen once. The sample consisted of naive CD4+ T cells from PBMCs. These receptor sequences come from a man between 18 and 29 years old in good health. Some clones in this sample may be carry-over from other donors' samples. Both conserved end residues are part of each CDR3. Each record gives: clone size, CDR3 length, J gene, D gene, V gene, CDR3 DNA, CDR3 protein. D genes are given only for firm matches. Not all rows give a size; the values are once, few, many and, for expanded clones, a class.

-,13,TRBJ1-1,-,TRBV5-8,TGTGCCAGCAGCTGGGTTGGGTCCTATGAAGCTTTCTTT,CASSWVGSYEAFF
-,12,TRBJ1-3,-,TRBV13,TGTGCCAGCAGCTTGGGGGGAAACACCATATATTTT,CASSLGGNTIYF
-,14,TRBJ2-3,-,TRBV28,TGTGCCAGCACTACGGGAGATGGAGCAGATACGCAGTATTTT,CASTTGDGADTQYF
-,14,TRBJ2-5,TRBD1,TRBV4-1,TGCGCCAGCAGCCAGAACAGGGGGCGAGAGACCCAGTACTTC,CASSQNRGRETQYF
once,13,TRBJ1-1,TRBD1,TRBV25-1,TGTGCCAGCCACGACAGGGGGGCCACTGAAGCTTTCTTT,CASHDRGATEAFF
-,14,TRBJ2-5,-,TRBV2,TGTGCCAGCAGTATAGGCCGGAACCAAGAGACCCAGTACTTC,CASSIGRNQETQYF
-,16,TRBJ1-3,-,TRBV6-6,TGTGCCAGCAGTTACTCGATCCCAGGTTTAGGAAACACCATATATTTT,CASSYSIPGLGNTIYF
-,14,TRBJ1-1,TRBD1,TRBV5-5,TGTGCCAGCAGCTCGACAGGGCTGAACACTGAAGCTTTCTTT,CASSSTGLNTEAFF
-,14,TRBJ2-1,TRBD2,TRBV7-9,TGTGCCAGCAGAACTAGCGGGACCTACAATGAGCAGTTCTTC,CASRTSGTYNEQFF
-,15,TRBJ2-7,TRBD1,TRBV29-1,TGCAGCGTTGAAGACCGTGGGACAGGCCCCTACGAGCAGTACTTC,CSVEDRGTGPYEQYF
-,15,TRBJ2-7,-,TRBV5-4,TGTGCCAGCAGCCCTGGGTTGGGGGAACTCTACGAGCAGTACTTC,CASSPGLGELYEQYF
-,15,TRBJ2-7,-,TRBV28,TGTGCCAGCAGGGCCAGGGGAAGGGCCTCCCACGAGCAGTACTTC,CASRARGRASHEQYF
-,14,TRBJ2-1,TRBD2,TRBV5-4,TGTGCCAGCAGCTTGGGACTAGCGGGTTATGAGCAGTTCTTC,CASSLGLAGYEQFF
once,11,TRBJ2-7,-,TRBV2,TGTGCCAGCAGTCGGACCTACGAGCAGTACTTC,CASSRTYEQYF
-,16,TRBJ2-3,-,TRBV18,TGTGCCAGCTCACCTGGCCCGGGCAGGGATACAGATACGCAGTATTTT,CASSPGPGRDTDTQYF
-,11,TRBJ2-5,TRBD1,TRBV7-2,TGTGCCAGTAGACAGGGTGATACCCAGTACTTC,CASRQGDTQYF
-,13,TRBJ2-1,-,TRBV6-6,TGTGCCAGCAGCCTCCTTCGGTGGGATGAGCAGTTCTTC,CASSLLRWDEQFF
-,13,TRBJ2-4,-,TRBV2,TGTGCCAGCAGGCAGGGAGTTAGTTACATTCAGTACTTC,CASRQGVSYIQYF
-,14,TRBJ2-7,TRBD1,TRBV6-5,TGTGCCAGCAGTAACGGGGACAGGGTTGCCGAGCAGTACTTC,CASSNGDRVAEQYF
-,15,TRBJ2-3,-,TRBV28,TGTGCCAGCAGTTTTTGGCCCAGCGGCACAGATACGCAGTATTTT,CASSFWPSGTDTQYF
-,13,TRBJ2-3,-,TRBV2,TGTGCCAGCAGATGGGGGGGCACAGATACGCAGTATTTT,CASRWGGTDTQYF
-,14,TRBJ2-1,TRBD2,TRBV9,TGTGCCAGCAGCACCCGGGACTACCACAATGAGCAGTTCTTC,CASSTRDYHNEQFF
-,15,TRBJ2-1,-,TRBV5-1,TGCGCCAGCAGCCTACTATCTAGGGACATTAATGAGCAGTTCTTC,CASSLLSRDINEQFF
-,16,TRBJ2-5,TRBD2,TRBV28,TGTGCCAGCAGTTTTTTGGCTAGCGGGATCCGAGAGACCCAGTACTTC,CASSFLASGIRETQYF
-,14,TRBJ1-4,TRBD1,TRBV7-2,TGTGCCAGCAGCCCGTTCGGGACAGCCGAAAAACTGTTTTTT,CASSPFGTAEKLFF
-,15,TRBJ2-5,-,TRBV9,TGTGCCAGCAGCGTAGGTGGATTTGGGAAAGAGACCCAGTACTTC,CASSVGGFGKETQYF
-,12,TRBJ2-1,-,TRBV15,TGTGCCACCTCTAAATCTGCGTATGAGCAGTTCTTC,CATSKSAYEQFF
-,13,TRBJ2-3,-,TRBV28,TGTGCCAGCACTCCCCCGGGCACAGATACGCAGTATTTT,CASTPPGTDTQYF
once,13,TRBJ2-1,TRBD2,TRBV9,TGTGCCAGCAGCCTTCGACTAGCAGCCCCTCAGCTCTTC,CASSLRLAAPQLF
-,15,TRBJ2-3,-,TRBV19,TGTGCCAGTAGCCGCACGCCTGGGGTCACAGATACGCAGTATTTT,CASSRTPGVTDTQYF
-,18,TRBJ2-3,TRBD2,TRBV4-1,TGCGCCAGCAGCCAAGGCAGGACTAGCGGGAGGGCAACAGATACGCAGTATTTT,CASSQGRTSGRATDTQYF
-,12,TRBJ2-3,-,TRBV10-2,TGCGCCAGCAGAACCGGGGGAGATACGCAGTATTTT,CASRTGGDTQYF
-,14,TRBJ1-1,-,TRBV11-3,TGTGCCAGCAGCTTAGGGCATTTGAACACTGAAGCTTTCTTT,CASSLGHLNTEAFF
-,16,TRBJ1-4,TRBD1,TRBV19,TGTGCCAGTAGCCTAACAGGGGCCTCTCTTAATGAAAAACTGTTTTTT,CASSLTGASLNEKLFF
-,13,TRBJ2-7,TRBD1,TRBV5-8,TGTGCCAGCCAGGTGAAGGGGGCCCACGAGCAGTACTTC,CASQVKGAHEQYF
once,15,TRBJ2-1,TRBD2,TRBV27,TGTGCCAGCAGTTACCTTAGCGGGGGGTACAATGAGCAGTTCTTC,CASSYLSGGYNEQFF
-,14,TRBJ1-5,-,TRBV7-9,TGTGCCAGCAGCACCGGACGGAACAATCAGCCCCAGCATTTT,CASSTGRNNQPQHF
-,13,TRBJ1-1,-,TRBV11-2,TGTGCCAGCAGCTTAGACCGGGAGACTGAAGCTTTCTTT,CASSLDRETEAFF
-,13,TRBJ1-2,TRBD1,TRBV9,TGTGCCAGCAGCCAAGGGGGCGGGGATGGCTACACCTTC,CASSQGGGDGYTF
-,13,TRBJ2-7,-,TRBV11-1,TGTGCCAGCAGCTTATCATTTCGGTACGAGCAGTACTTC,CASSLSFRYEQYF
-,16,TRBJ2-7,TRBD1,TRBV19,TGTGCCAGTAGTACATTTGGGGGACAGGGAGATTACGAGCAGTACTTC,CASSTFGGQGDYEQYF
-,15,TRBJ1-3,-,TRBV7-9,TGTGCCAGCAGCCCAAGGCCGGAACCTGGAAACACCATATATTTT,CASSPRPEPGNTIYF
-,17,TRBJ2-5,TRBD1,TRBV13,TGTGCCAGCAGCTTAAAAGGACAGGGCCCGCGGCAAGAAACCCAGTACTTC,CASSLKGQGPRQETQYF
-,13,TRBJ1-1,-,TRBV10-3,TGTGCCGTTTCCGGGACTACGAACACTGAAGCTTTCTTT,CAVSGTTNTEAFF
-,15,TRBJ2-2,TRBD2,TRBV7-9,TGTGCCAGCAGCCCGACTAGCGGTAACACCGGGGAGCTGTTTTTT,CASSPTSGNTGELFF